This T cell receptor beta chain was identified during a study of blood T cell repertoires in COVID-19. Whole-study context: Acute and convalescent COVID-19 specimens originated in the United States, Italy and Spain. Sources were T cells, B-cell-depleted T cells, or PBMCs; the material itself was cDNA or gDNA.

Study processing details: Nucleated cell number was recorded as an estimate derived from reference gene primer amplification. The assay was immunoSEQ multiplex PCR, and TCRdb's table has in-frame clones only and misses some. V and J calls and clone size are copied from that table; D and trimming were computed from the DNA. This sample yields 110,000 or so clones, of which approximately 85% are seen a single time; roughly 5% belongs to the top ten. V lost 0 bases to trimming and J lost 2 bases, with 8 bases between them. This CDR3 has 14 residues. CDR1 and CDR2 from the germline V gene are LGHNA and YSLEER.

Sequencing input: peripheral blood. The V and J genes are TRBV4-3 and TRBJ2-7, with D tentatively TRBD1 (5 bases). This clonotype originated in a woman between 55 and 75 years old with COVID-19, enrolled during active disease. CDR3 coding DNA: TGCGCCAGCAGCCAAGAGGGGCTAGCCTACGAGCAGTACTTC. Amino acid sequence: CASSQEGLAYEQYF.